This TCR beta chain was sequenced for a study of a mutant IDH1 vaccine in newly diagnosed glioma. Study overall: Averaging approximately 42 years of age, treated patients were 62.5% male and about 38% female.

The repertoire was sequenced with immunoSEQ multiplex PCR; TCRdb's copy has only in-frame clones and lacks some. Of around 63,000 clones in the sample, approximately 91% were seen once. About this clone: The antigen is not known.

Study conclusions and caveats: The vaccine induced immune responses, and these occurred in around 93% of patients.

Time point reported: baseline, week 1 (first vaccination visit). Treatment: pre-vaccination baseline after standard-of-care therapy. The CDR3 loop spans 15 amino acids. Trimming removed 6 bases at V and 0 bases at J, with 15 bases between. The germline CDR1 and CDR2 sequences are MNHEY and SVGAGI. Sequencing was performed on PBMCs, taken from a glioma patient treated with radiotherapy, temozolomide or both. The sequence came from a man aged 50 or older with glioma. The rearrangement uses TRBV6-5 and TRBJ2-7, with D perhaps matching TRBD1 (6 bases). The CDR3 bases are TGTGCCAGCAGCACTACAGGGTGGGCCTCCTACGAGCAGTACTTC. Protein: CASSTTGWASYEQYF.